Each of the 14 T cell receptor beta chains below was sequenced from the same sample in a study of T cells after yellow fever vaccination. TCRdb reanalysed the 5' RACE reads using MiXCR and keeps one entry per CDR3 protein. The profile shows 60,000 to 75,000 distinct CDR3 sequences, about 6% of them singletons. Material: CD8+ T cells sorted from PBMCs, obtained roughly seven weeks after the first yellow fever vaccination. The receptors come from a man between 18 and 29 years old who received the YFV17D yellow fever vaccine.

This clonotype has more than one count but fewer than ten. The chain combines TRBV15 with TRBJ2-1; 8 bases are a match to TRBD2. This CDR3 contains 16 residues. CDR1 is LNHNV, CDR2 YYDKDF, per germline (reference sequence). V lost 3 bases, J lost 4 bases, and 8 bases stayed unmatched. CDR3 in amino acids: CATSRVAGRLYNEQFF. DNA of the CDR3: TGTGCCACCAGCAGGGTAGCGGGGAGATTATACAATGAGCAGTTCTTC.

This clonotype was recorded at least ten times. The genes are TRBV29-1 and TRBJ2-2; maybe TRBD2 (5 bases). The CDR3 is made up of 13 amino acids. Per germline, CDR1 SQVTM and CDR2 ANQGSEA. V lost 3 bases and J 8 bases, leaving 13 bases between the germline ends. The CDR3 protein is CSVEWGERGELFF. The CDR3 DNA sequence: TGCAGCGTTGAGTGGGGAGAAAGGGGGGAGCTGTTTTTT.

This clonotype was seen ten or more times. The J gene is TRBJ1-1, the V gene TRBV4-3; D is undetermined. V lost 0 bases to trimming and J lost 1 base, with 9 bases between them. CDR1 and CDR2 (germline): LGHNA, YSLEER. CDR3 length equals 15 residues. The CDR3 DNA reads TGCGCCAGCAGCCAAGATTCAGGCGGGAACACTGAAGCTTTCTTT. The encoded protein is CASSQDSGGNTEAFF.

This clonotype was counted ten times or more. V is TRBV12-3 or TRBV12-4 and J is TRBJ2-2; D is perhaps TRBD1 or TRBD2 (6 bases each). V was cut by 1 base and J by 4 bases, with 13 bases left in between. The CDR3 covers 16 residues. CDR3 nucleotide sequence: TGTGCCAGCAGTTTAGGATCGGGGGCCCTCACCGGGGAGCTGTTTTTT. Amino acid sequence: CASSLGSGALTGELFF.

This clonotype showed up many times. The chain employs TRBV4-1 and TRBJ2-3; the D is unclear. The germline V and J ends were trimmed by 0 bases and 6 bases, with 13 bases remaining between them. Germline-derived CDR1 and CDR2 are MGHRA and YSYEKL. This CDR3 spans 15 amino acids. The CDR3, as DNA: TGCGCCAGCAGCCAAGAAATCGCAGTGGCTGATACGCAGTATTTT. Amino acids: CASSQEIAVADTQYF.

The sample holds many counts of this clonotype. The chain uses TRBV7-3 and TRBJ2-3, with TRBD1 matching 10 bases. CDR1 is SGHTA and CDR2 is FQGTGA in the germline V gene. Germline trimming cut 5 bases from V and 5 bases from J; bases unmatched to any gene: 4. The CDR3 is made up of 14 amino acids. CDR3 amino acids: CASSPTGGQDTQYF. CDR3 bases: TGTGCCAGCAGCCCGACAGGGGGCCAAGATACGCAGTATTTT.

Many counts were recorded for this clonotype. This chain connects TRBV27 to TRBJ2-6; 9 bases line up with TRBD1. Germline trimming cut 6 bases from V and 4 bases from J; bases unmatched to any gene: 10. The germline V gene has CDR1 MNHEY and CDR2 SMNVEV (reference sequence). CDR3 length: 17 residues. The CDR3 is CASSQWTGVLGANVLTF. In nucleotides, the CDR3 is TGTGCCAGCAGCCAGTGGACAGGGGTGTTAGGGGCCAACGTCCTGACTTTC.

This clonotype was seen many times. This chain connects TRBV6-5 to TRBJ2-7; possibly TRBD1 for D (5 bases). Per the germline V gene, CDR1 is MNHEY and CDR2 is SVGAGI. The CDR3 contains 16 residues. V dropped 4 bases and J dropped 3 bases, with 19 bases sitting between them. CDR3 nucleotides: TGTGCCAGCAGTTCGATTAGGATGGACAAAGACTACGAGCAGTACTTC. Protein product: CASSSIRMDKDYEQYF.

This clonotype was found many times. The chain carries TRBV28 and TRBJ2-1; 8 nucleotides agree with TRBD1. V was pared by 5 bases and J by 8 bases, with 5 bases of the junction left unmatched. This CDR3 contains 13 residues. Germline lookup yields CDR1 MDHEN and CDR2 SYDVKM. In DNA form, the CDR3 reads TGTGCCAGCAGTCCTACAGGGGGACATGAGCAGTTCTTC. It encodes CASSPTGGHEQFF. The entire variable domain, with the rest obtained from reference TRBV28 and TRBJ2-1, is as follows: DVKVTQSSRYLVKRTGEKVFLECVQDMDHENMFWYRQDPGLGLRLIYFSYDVKMKEKGDIPEGYSVSREKKERFSLILESASTNQTSMYLCASSPTGGHEQFFGPGTRLTVL.

This sequence joins TRBV6-1 and TRBJ1-1; D unresolved. Germline V gene lookup returns CDR1 MNHNS and CDR2 SASEGT. Between the trimmed V and J ends, which lost 6 bases and 2 bases, there was a span of 10 bases. CDR3 size: 13 residues. CDR3 DNA: TGTGCCAGCAGCGTGGACCTCAACACTGAAGCTTTCTTT. As protein: CASSVDLNTEAFF.

This clonotype showed up just a few times. The V call is TRBV5-1, the J call TRBJ1-2, with D unresolved. Germline V gene lookup returns CDR1 SGHRS and CDR2 YFSETQ. The CDR3 sequence is 15 residues long. V was cut by 0 bases and J by 0 bases, with 9 bases left in between. The CDR3 reads CASSLAERPNYGYTF. CDR3 DNA sequence: TGCGCCAGCAGCTTGGCCGAGAGGCCTAACTATGGCTACACCTTC.

This clonotype occurred many times. The chain combines TRBV12-3 or TRBV12-4 with TRBJ2-3; 15 bases line up with TRBD2. This CDR3 spans 18 amino acids. Trimming cost V 5 bases and J 1 base; bases outside gene matches: 7. CDR3 protein: CASSRTSGGALGTDTQYF. The CDR3 coding sequence is TGTGCCAGCAGTCGGACTAGCGGGGGGGCCTTGGGCACAGATACGCAGTATTTT.

Ten or more counts support this clonotype. The chain joins TRBV27 to TRBJ2-3, with D unclear. The CDR3 contains 13 residues. V gave up 3 bases and J gave up 3 bases, with 7 bases separating them. Germline CDR1 is MNHEY and CDR2 is SMNVEV (reference sequence). CDR3 coding DNA: TGTGCCAGCAGTTTTAGGAGAACAGATACGCAGTATTTT. Translated: CASSFRRTDTQYF.

This clonotype was found a few times. The chain is built from TRBV2 and TRBJ1-5; 9 bases map to TRBD1. The length of the CDR3 is 16 residues. Germline values: CDR1 SNHLY, CDR2 FYNNEI. V was clipped by 1 base and J by 4 bases; unmatched bases: 5. CDR3 nucleotides: TGTGCCAGCAGTGAAGGGACAGGGGTTGGTAATCAGCCCCAGCATTTT. Its translation: CASSEGTGVGNQPQHF.